The 3 T cell receptor beta chains below were found in one sample sequenced in a study of patients and donors after allogeneic stem cell transplantation. TCRdb processed the RT-PCR reads anew with MiXCR; each CDR3 protein has one entry. The sample records approximately 88,000 distinct CDR3 sequences, 5% being singletons. The source material was blood, either unsorted or a sorted T cell fraction (not recorded which). These TCRs come from a human donor who was either an allogeneic HSCT recipient or a stem cell or donor lymphocyte infusion donor (not recorded which). It is not recorded whose cells these are; they may come from a transplant donor.

This clonotype was observed many times. The chain joins TRBV19 to TRBJ2-6, with a possible D match to TRBD2 (5 bases). Trimming removed 6 bases from V and 2 bases from J, with 8 bases in between. Germline-derived CDR1 and CDR2 are LNHDA and SQIVND (reference sequence). CDR3 length equals 14 residues. Written as DNA, the CDR3 is TGTGCCAGTAGGGCGGGTCCTGGGGCCAACGTCCTGACTTTC. The encoded protein is CASRAGPGANVLTF.

Many counts were recorded for this clonotype. This chain links TRBV14 with TRBJ2-7, with 9 bases aligning to TRBD2. V shed 1 base and J 0 bases; nucleotides not matched to a gene: 7. The germline V gene has CDR1 SGHDN and CDR2 FVKESK. The CDR3 has 17 residues. The CDR3 nucleotides read TGTGCCAGCAGCCAAGTTCGCGCGGGGGGGGCCTCCTACGAGCAGTACTTC. Protein: CASSQVRAGGASYEQYF.

This clonotype came up many times. This chain joins TRBV7-9 and TRBJ2-1; D gene unclear. Germline V CDR1 and CDR2: SEHNR, FQNEAQ (reference sequence). The CDR3 length is 13 residues. Between the trimmed V and J ends, which lost 6 bases and 10 bases, there was a span of 16 bases. The CDR3 coding sequence is TGTGCCAGCAGACCCCACGCGAGGAGCGAGCAGTTCTTC. Its translation: CASRPHARSEQFF.